This T cell receptor beta chain was documented in a study of chronic HIV infection and antiretroviral therapy (dated by TCRdb to the mid-2010s). Library construction relied on 5' RACE. For sequencing, an Illumina MiSeq was employed. The raw public data were reprocessed by TCRdb itself: fastp quality trimming at Q25, MiXCR clonotype calling, in-frame beta chains only. Here each entry gathers all rows of one CDR3 protein and keeps the most common genes and DNA. The sample records some 46,000 distinct CDR3 sequences, 19% of which are singletons. 2.5% to 3% of the sample lies in the top ten. The CDR3, cysteine through phenylalanine, is 13 amino acids long. Of all the DNA, just the CDR3 is kept, 39 bases in frame from base 1. In the germline V gene, CDR1 corresponds to MDHEN and CDR2 to SYDVKM. Trimming at the junction amounts to 7 bases on V and 1 base on J, and the germline ends lie 9 bases apart. A remark on this clonotype: What antigen it recognizes has not been identified. The input lacks base qualities; no much larger clone sits a single base away.

Sequencing was done on a sample of peripheral blood. The clonotype comes from an adult who had HIV and had not received antiretroviral therapy, or was an uninfected healthy control (not recorded which). The chain employs TRBV28 and TRBJ2-3, with the identity of the D gene unclear. The nucleotide sequence reads TGTGCCAGCATCCTGTATGGCACAGATACGCAGTATTTT. It codes for CASILYGTDTQYF.